This T cell receptor beta chain was sequenced in a study of blood T cells in healthy people across ages. Study-level points and caveats: Across the age range, TCR beta diversity per million T cells fell in a roughly linear way.

Germline loops: CDR1 MDHEN, CDR2 SYDVKM. The CDR3 loop spans 13 amino acids. V lost 6 bases and J lost 3, with 11 bases in between. A word on this clonotype: Its antigen is undetermined.

It was with a sample-barcoded 5' primer and a J-beta primer mix that a second PCR of about 7 to 12 cycles was run. TCRdb used MiXCR to reprocess the 5' RACE reads, holding one entry per CDR3 protein. The data show almost 550,000 distinct CDR3 sequences, with less than 25% seen just once and around 10% held by the top ten. These records were also assigned to another study, of T cells of mothers and their children. That study adds: A slight, non-significant increase in overlap was found for related mother-child pairs relative to unrelated pairs. Across the analysis, no persistent microchimeric T cell clones were detected.

V and J are TRBV28 and TRBJ2-5; D call uncertain. This TCR was sampled from a boy between 10 and 17 years old in good health. Sequencing was done on a sample of blood. The CDR3 DNA reads as TGTGCCAGCAGCAAATACTGGGAAGAGACCCAGTACTTC. Protein product: CASSKYWEETQYF.